This T cell receptor (beta chain) derives from a study of siplizumab effects on memory and regulatory T cells. Study findings and constraints: Mapping to unstimulated subsets was achieved for only a minor fraction of alloreactive clones. Among mappable alloreactive CD4+ clones, the Treg-derived fraction averaged approximately 70% with siplizumab versus roughly 27% in controls. Researchers could not give a naive or memory phenotype to roughly 75-96% of proliferating CD4+ or CD8+ clones. Proliferating Tregs from siplizumab cultures lacked functional confirmation of suppression.

Remarks on this clone: Its antigen is currently unknown.

Germline V gene sequence: CDR1 SGHRS, CDR2 YFSETQ. The CDR3 sequence is 14 residues long. Trimming cost V 5 bases and J 2 bases, with 13 bases left between them. Some clones are missing from TCRdb's copy, which holds only in-frame ones; the method was immunoSEQ multiplex PCR. Of around 87,000 clones listed, 70% to 90% are singletons. The clonotype originates from a human donor in good health. Sequencing was carried out using CD4+ T cells sorted from blood. The chain is built from TRBV5-1 and TRBJ2-5; perhaps TRBD1 as D (5 bases). The CDR3 DNA reads TGCGCCAGCAGTCTCCAGGGATTTCAAGAGACCCAGTACTTC. Protein: CASSLQGFQETQYF.